The entry that follows covers one TCR beta chain sequence. The specificity of this receptor is unknown. No base quality values were provided; no much bigger clone lies one nucleotide off. The cysteine opens and the phenylalanine closes a CDR3 of 18 amino acids. Only the CDR3 portion is preserved as DNA: 54 bases, with reading frame beginning at the first base. Via the germline V gene, CDR1 is SGHAT and CDR2 FQNNGV. Clipping removes 3 bases from V and 5 bases from J, with 12 as the unmatched junction base count. These data come from a study of blood T cell repertoires in COVID-19 (dated by TCRdb to 2020 to 2022). Regarding the study in general: Collaborator samples came from the United States, Italy and Spain and covered acute and convalescent phases of COVID-19. Deeply sampled blood TCRbeta repertoires from subjects exposed to, actively infected with, or recovered from COVID-19 were included in the dataset. A de-identified subject ID, COVID-19 status, age in years and sex were almost always included in the sample metadata. The material from the prospective study consisted of cDNA or gDNA derived from T cells, B-cell-depleted T cells, or PBMCs. A freely available public database, intended as a resource for researchers studying the immune response to SARS-CoV-2, is where the repertoires were released. Where available, HLA class I and class II types were obtained from metadata supplied by the sample provider rather than from assay-based typing. The samples were drawn from two sources: the first 160 participants of the ongoing ImmuneRACE study, and approximately 1,300 subjects contributed by 6 global collaborators. The full study reports these points: How much clinical and demographic metadata was included differed by source and by participant, and the metadata was provided uncurated.

Each collaborating institution followed its own protocols to collect whole blood in K2EDTA tubes. For TCRbeta analysis, collaborators shipped samples in one of three forms: frozen whole blood, isolated PBMCs, or DNA extracted from either of those sample types. TCRbeta CDR3 regions were amplified from genomic DNA using the immunoSEQ Assay, a bias-controlled multiplex PCR. Regarding the original processing steps: The number of nucleated cells in each sample was estimated by amplification of reference gene primers within the assay. Sequence reads were collapsed and filtered to measure the absolute abundance of every unique TCRbeta CDR3 rearrangement. For each sample, productive Simpson clonality was calculated as the square root of Simpson's diversity index across productive rearrangements. Held by TCRdb, this immuneACCESS table contains in-frame sequences only and omits some clones. Under half of the omission traces to an unresolved V gene where checked; the cause of the rest is unknown. V and J calls and clone size are as listed in that table; D and trimming were resolved from the DNA. The sample table contains roughly 80,000 clones; only one count was recorded for under 80% of them. The top ten clones comprise 15% of the sample.

Sequencing was done on a sample of peripheral blood. The chain links TRBV11-2 with TRBJ2-2; 10 bases in the middle match TRBD1. The sequence came from a human donor in a cohort sampled during active COVID-19. The nucleotide sequence is given as TGTGCCAGCAGCTTTCCGATGCGGGACAGGGGATGGACCGGGGAGCTGTTTTTT. Its protein reads: CASSFPMRDRGWTGELFF.